The 24 T cell receptor beta chains below come from one sample, sequenced in a study of response to subunit inactivated influenza vaccine. Using its own MiXCR run on the RT-PCR reads, TCRdb lists one record per CDR3 protein. The table has 500,000 to 550,000 distinct CDR3 sequences, less than 25% seen once. The same sample was also used in a study of T cells expressing NK-cell markers. From that report: The authors generated TCR beta cDNA through 5'RACE template switching with UMIs.

The sample was CD4+ T cells sorted from PBMCs, taken approximately 13 days after vaccination. The origin of the receptors is a man aged 50 or older who received an inactivated influenza vaccine.

This clonotype was observed many times. The J gene is TRBJ2-5, the V gene TRBV29-1; 8 bases match TRBD1. This CDR3 comprises 12 residues. After removal of 5 bases from V and 7 bases from J, the junction contained 6 bases not matched to a gene. CDR1 SQVTM and CDR2 ANQGSEA come from the germline V gene. The CDR3 spells CSVRQGPGTQYF. The CDR3 DNA reads as TGCAGCGTTCGACAGGGGCCCGGGACCCAGTACTTC.

Relative to its sample, this clonotype is medium-sized. V usage is TRBV7-9 and J usage is TRBJ2-7, with D possibly TRBD1 on 5 matching bases. Germline V CDR1 and CDR2: SEHNR, FQNEAQ (reference sequence). This CDR3 spans 14 amino acids. V was trimmed by 2 bases and J by 3 bases, leaving 11 bases between them. CDR3 sequence: CASSLKGRSYEQYF. The CDR3 bases are TGTGCCAGCAGCTTAAAGGGGCGGAGCTACGAGCAGTACTTC.

J is TRBJ2-7 and V is TRBV6-2 or TRBV6-3, with 10 bases matching TRBD1. V shed 5 bases, J shed 0 bases, and the junction held 7 bases outside the gene matches. CDR3 length: 16 residues. Germline V gene sequence: CDR1 MNHEY, CDR2 SVGEGT. CDR3 DNA sequence: TGTGCCAGCAGTACCCGACAGGGGGCCTTCTCCTACGAGCAGTACTTC. The encoded protein is CASSTRQGAFSYEQYF.

This chain links TRBV12-3 or TRBV12-4 with TRBJ1-4; perhaps TRBD1 as D (5 bases). CDR3 length equals 14 residues. V was pared by 5 bases and J by 3 bases, with 10 bases between. CDR3 sequence (DNA): TGTGCCAGCAGTAAGACAGCAGCTAATGAAAAACTGTTTTTT. It specifies CASSKTAANEKLFF.

V is TRBV24-1 and J is TRBJ2-2, with a possible D match to TRBD2 (5 bases). Trimming shortened V by 1 base and J by 5 bases, and 10 bases separated the two germline ends. In germline, CDR1 is KGHDR, CDR2 SFDVKD. The CDR3 has 15 amino acids. Here the CDR3 reads CATSDLVGGTGELFF. CDR3 sequence (DNA): TGTGCCACCAGTGATTTAGTCGGAGGAACCGGGGAGCTGTTTTTT.

In its sample, this clonotype was seen many times. CDR3 residues: CASSIQGMNEQFF. The CDR3 nucleotides read TGCGCCAGCAGCATACAGGGAATGAATGAGCAGTTCTTC. J is TRBJ2-1 and V is TRBV5-1; D is possibly TRBD1 (6 bases). The CDR3 runs to 13 residues. Trimming left V 4 bases short and J 7 bases short, with 12 bases between. CDR1 and CDR2 from the germline V gene are SGHRS and YFSETQ.

This clonotype was observed a few times. The CDR3 DNA sequence: TGTGCCACCAGCAGAGATATAAGTAGGCAGCCCCAGCATTTT. The encoded protein is CATSRDISRQPQHF. The chain joins TRBV15 to TRBJ1-5; the D is unclear. Germline CDR1 reads LNHNV; CDR2 reads YYDKDF (reference sequence). The CDR3 is made up of 14 amino acids. V lost 0 bases, J lost 7 bases, and 10 bases lay in between.

This clonotype occurred a few times. The rearrangement uses TRBV5-1 and TRBJ1-2, with 8 bases lining up with TRBD1. Looked up from germline, CDR1 is SGHRS and CDR2 is YFSETQ. This CDR3 has 11 amino acids. V lost 4 bases to trimming and J lost 14 bases; unmatched junction nucleotides: 7. The chain's CDR3 is CASSADRARTF. The DNA for the CDR3 is TGCGCCAGCAGCGCGGACAGGGCCCGGACCTTC.

V usage is TRBV28 and J usage is TRBJ1-2; 11 positions agree with TRBD1. There are 13 residues in the CDR3. V trimming: 10 bases; J trimming: 8 bases; junction bases outside the gene matches: 9. The germline CDR1 and CDR2 sequences are MDHEN and SYDVKM. CDR3 residues: CATPEDRGLGYTF. DNA for the CDR3: TGTGCCACCCCAGAGGACAGGGGGCTCGGCTACACCTTC.

The genes are TRBV6-2 or TRBV6-3 and TRBJ2-5; TRBD1 might be the D (6 bases). V lost 0 bases to trimming and J lost 1 base, with 9 bases between them. This CDR3 is 15 amino acids long. From germline, CDR1 is MNHEY and CDR2 SVGEGT. In DNA, the CDR3 is TGTGCCAGCAGTTACTCGGACAGTGCCCAAGAGACCCAGTACTTC. It encodes CASSYSDSAQETQYF.

The rearrangement links TRBV3-1 to TRBJ1-4, with TRBD1 matching 10 bases. After removal of 0 bases from V and 8 bases from J, the junction contained 6 bases not matched to a gene. The V gene's germline CDR1 is LGHDT and CDR2 YNNKEL (reference sequence). The CDR3 has 16 amino acids. CDR3 in amino acids: CASSQDRTGGPEKLFF. The CDR3 region has the DNA TGTGCCAGCAGCCAAGACCGGACAGGGGGTCCAGAAAAACTGTTTTTT.

This clonotype has only a few counts. V and J are TRBV28 and TRBJ2-1; possibly TRBD1 for D (6 bases). V was trimmed by 4 bases and J by 12 bases, leaving 13 bases between them. Germline V gives CDR1 MDHEN, CDR2 SYDVKM. The CDR3 runs 12 residues. As DNA, the CDR3 is TGTGCCAGCAGTTCACAGACAGGTGTGCAGTTCTTC. It yields the protein CASSSQTGVQFF.

CDR3 sequence reads: CASSSPGTANTGELFF. The CDR3 DNA reads TGTGCCAGCAGTTCCCCCGGGACAGCGAACACCGGGGAGCTGTTTTTT. The rearrangement joins TRBV6-2 or TRBV6-3 to TRBJ2-2; 7 bases agree with TRBD1. CDR3 size: 16 residues. CDR1 is MNHEY and CDR2 is SVGEGT in the germline V gene. After removal of 4 bases from V and 0 bases from J, the junction contained 5 bases not matched to a gene.

The chain joins TRBV6-5 to TRBJ2-2; D ambiguous. The CDR3 spans 14 residues. V was shortened by 0 bases and J by 7 bases, with 9 bases between the two germline ends. Germline lookup yields CDR1 MNHEY and CDR2 SVGAGI. The CDR3 DNA follows: TGTGCCAGCAGTTACTCGAGGAATGGCGGGGAGCTGTTTTTT. Residues: CASSYSRNGGELFF.

This chain uses TRBV20-1 with TRBJ1-5; TRBD1 matches at 8 bases. The CDR3 loop spans 14 amino acids. CDR1 is DFQATT and CDR2 is SNEGSKA in the germline V gene (reference sequence). The junction had 10 bases not matched to a gene; V was cut back by 6 bases and J by 6 bases. This CDR3 is CSAQDRVLAQPQHF. Written as DNA, the CDR3 is TGCAGTGCCCAGGACAGGGTTCTAGCTCAGCCCCAGCATTTT.

The chain couples TRBV29-1 to TRBJ2-7; D could derive from TRBD1 or TRBD2 (6 bases each). The germline CDR1 and CDR2 sequences are SQVTM and ANQGSEA. The V and J ends lost 6 bases and 0 bases respectively, with 12 bases between them. The CDR3 extends over 13 amino acids. CDR3 DNA sequence: TGCAGCGTCGGGGGCCCGACCTCCTACGAGCAGTACTTC. It yields the protein CSVGGPTSYEQYF.

This clonotype was counted a few times. The genes are TRBV20-1 and TRBJ1-2; 8 positions match TRBD1. Germline assignment: CDR1 DFQATT and CDR2 SNEGSKA (reference sequence). CDR3 size: 13 residues. The junction had 5 bases not matched to a gene; V was cut back by 3 bases and J by 5 bases. The CDR3, as DNA: TGCAGTGCTAGGGTTGGACAGGGTTATGGCTACACCTTC. It translates to CSARVGQGYGYTF.

This clonotype showed up just a few times. This rearrangement joins TRBV24-1 to TRBJ2-1; no definite D call. Germline V gives CDR1 KGHDR, CDR2 SFDVKD. The CDR3 runs to 15 residues. Between the trimmed V and J ends, which lost 3 bases and 0 bases, there was a span of 8 bases. CDR3 coding DNA: TGTGCCACCAGTGATATCGGAGCCTCCTACAATGAGCAGTTCTTC. It translates to CATSDIGASYNEQFF.

This chain uses TRBV28 with TRBJ2-7; tentatively, D is TRBD1 (8 bases). Germline assignment: CDR1 MDHEN and CDR2 SYDVKM. V gave up 4 bases and J gave up 9 bases, with 25 bases separating them. The CDR3 consists of 16 residues. The CDR3: CASSWEGLAGGSSQYF. The CDR3 nucleotides read TGTGCCAGCAGTTGGGAGGGGCTGGCAGGGGGCTCCTCGCAGTACTTC. Supplemented by reference TRBV28 and TRBJ2-7, the full variable domain reads DVKVTQSSRYLVKRTGEKVFLECVQDMDHENMFWYRQDPGLGLRLIYFSYDVKMKEKGDIPEGYSVSREKKERFSLILESASTNQTSMYLCASSWEGLAGGSSQYFGPGTRLTVT.

This chain links TRBV30 with TRBJ2-2; maybe TRBD2 (5 bases). The length of the CDR3 is 13 residues. With 0 bases removed from V and 7 bases from J, the gap between germline ends came to 9 bases. Germline CDR1 GTSNPN, CDR2 SVGIG (reference sequence). This CDR3 reads CAWSVHGSGELFF. The CDR3, as DNA: TGTGCCTGGAGTGTACATGGGAGCGGGGAGCTGTTTTTT.

The rearrangement uses TRBV2 and TRBJ1-2; the D is unclear. Germline CDR1 is SNHLY and CDR2 is FYNNEI. The germline V and J ends were trimmed by 6 bases and 8 bases, with 13 bases remaining between them. CDR3 length: 12 amino acids. CDR3 loop: CASRENGYGYTF. The CDR3, as DNA: TGTGCCAGCAGAGAGAATGGGTACGGCTACACCTTC. The full variable domain, in which reference TRBV2 and TRBJ1-2 provide the parts outside the CDR3, is EPEVTQTPSHQVTQMGQEVILRCVPISNHLYFYWYRQILGQKVEFLVSFYNNEISEKSEIFDDQFSVERPDGSNFTLKIRSTKLEDSAMYFCASRENGYGYTFGSGTRLTVV.

This clonotype was recorded a few times. J is TRBJ2-3 and V is TRBV10-3; 7 positions match TRBD1. CDR3 length: 16 amino acids. CDR1 is ENHRY, CDR2 SYGVKD, per germline. With V trimmed by 7 bases and J by 3 bases, 13 bases remained unmatched. DNA for the CDR3: TGTGCCATCACAGCTTTCTACAGGGGTGGGACAGATACGCAGTATTTT. Its protein product is CAITAFYRGGTDTQYF.

This clonotype has a handful of counts. This rearrangement joins TRBV5-5 to TRBJ1-1; a weak D match, TRBD1 (6 bases). This CDR3 contains 14 residues. Trimming pared 1 base from V and 5 bases from J, leaving 12 bases between. Looked up from germline, CDR1 is SGHKS and CDR2 is YYEKEE (reference sequence). CDR3 residues: CASSLRQGLTEAFF. The CDR3, as DNA: TGTGCCAGCAGCTTGAGGCAGGGGCTAACTGAAGCTTTCTTT. Drawing the rest from reference TRBV5-5 and TRBJ1-1, the complete variable domain is DAGVTQSPTHLIKTRGQQVTLRCSPISGHKSVSWYQQVLGQGPQFIFQYYEKEERGRGNFPDRFSARQFPNYSSELNVNALLLGDSALYLCASSLRQGLTEAFFGQGTRLTVV.

This clonotype was detected only a few times. The rearrangement uses TRBV5-1 and TRBJ1-4, with D unresolved. Germline V lookup: CDR1 SGHRS, CDR2 YFSETQ. V lost 4 bases, J lost 5 bases, and 15 bases lay in between. This CDR3 is 15 amino acids long. The CDR3 region has the DNA TGCGCCAGCAGCCTCCGTGAGGCGGGGAATGAAAAACTGTTTTTT. The encoded protein is CASSLREAGNEKLFF.